Each of the 21 T cell receptor beta chains below was sequenced from the same sample in a study of shared clonotypes between healthy human individuals (dated by TCRdb to 2020 to 2022). Receptor amplification or capture employed the immunoSEQ multiplex PCR assay. What TCRdb holds here is the immuneACCESS table cut down to in-frame rearrangements. Part of the clones is not present; checked against another copy, under half of the missing clones reflect an unresolved V gene, and the others are unexplained. Recorded for this sample are about 1 million clones; 65% to 75% of them occurred a single time. Clones ranked in the top ten supply approximately 1.5% of the sample. Specimen: memory CD4+ T cells sorted from blood. Reading the label with the study, this specimen's cell subset or site is: CD45RA-negative fraction. These TCRs come from a man between 18 and 29 years old in good health.

This chain joins TRBV27 and TRBJ2-3; D unclear. Trimming removed 10 bases at V and 2 bases at J, with 16 bases between. Germline V gives CDR1 MNHEY, CDR2 SMNVEV (reference sequence). This CDR3 is built from 14 residues. CDR3: CATQPRTDTDTQYF. The CDR3 DNA is TGTGCCACCCAACCTCGGACGGACACAGATACGCAGTATTTT.

This chain links TRBV4-3 with TRBJ1-6, with D possibly TRBD1 on 5 matching bases. The CDR3 consists of 15 residues. V was pared by 1 base and J by 8 bases, with 12 bases between. The germline V gene encodes CDR1 LGHNA and CDR2 YSLEER. The CDR3 nucleotides are TGCGCCAGCAGCCAAGGTTCCAGGGAGTATTCACCCCTCCACTTT. Translated: CASSQGSREYSPLHF.

The genes are TRBV9 and TRBJ1-2; D call uncertain. The V end was cut by 4 bases, the J end by 11 bases, with 18 bases between. The CDR3 is made up of 13 amino acids. Germline CDR1 and CDR2: SGDLS and YYNGEE. This CDR3 reads CASSFGLPRRYTF. The DNA of the CDR3 is TGTGCCAGCAGCTTCGGGCTTCCGCGGCGATACACCTTC. Variable domain in full (rest from reference TRBV9 and TRBJ1-2): DSGVTQTPKHLITATGQRVTLRCSPRSGDLSVYWYQQSLDQGLQFLIQYYNGEERAKGNILERFSAQQFPDLHSELNLSSLELGDSALYFCASSFGLPRRYTFGSGTRLTVV.

A remark on this clone: Other DNA sequences of this sample code for an identical CDR3. The chain couples TRBV19 to TRBJ2-5; D is uncertain. In germline, CDR1 is LNHDA, CDR2 SQIVND (reference sequence). The CDR3 spans 11 residues. Trimming left V 6 bases short and J 4 bases short, with 6 bases between. The CDR3 region is CASSPGETQYF. The CDR3, as DNA: TGTGCCAGTAGCCCAGGAGAGACCCAGTACTTC.

The V and J genes are TRBV28 and TRBJ2-3; D is ambiguous. CDR1 is MDHEN, CDR2 SYDVKM, per germline. The CDR3 length is 14 residues. V dropped 2 bases and J dropped 2 bases, with 8 bases sitting between them. CDR3 bases: TGTGCCAGCAGTTTAACCCGGCCCACAGATACGCAGTATTTT. Amino acids: CASSLTRPTDTQYF.

This clone was detected a few times. V and J are TRBV28 and TRBJ1-5; D gene unclear. Trimming stripped 3 bases from V and 7 bases from J, with 16 bases between. CDR1 is MDHEN and CDR2 is SYDVKM in the germline V gene. The CDR3 is 15 residues long. DNA for the CDR3: TGTGCCAGCAGTTTTTCCGGCGAGGTGAGCCAGCCCCAGCATTTT. Protein: CASSFSGEVSQPQHF.

This clone was seen a handful of times. The rearrangement links TRBV7-9 to TRBJ1-6; D call uncertain. V lost 5 bases and J 5 bases, leaving 10 bases between the germline ends. Germline V gene data show CDR1 as SEHNR and CDR2 as FQNEAQ (reference sequence). The CDR3 sequence is 14 residues long. The CDR3 nucleotides are TGTGCCAGCAGCCTCGGACCGGATAATTCACCCCTCCACTTT. Its protein product is CASSLGPDNSPLHF.

This clone was counted a single time. The J gene is TRBJ2-1, the V gene TRBV29-1; possibly TRBD2 for D (5 bases). CDR3 length equals 12 residues. From germline, CDR1 is SQVTM and CDR2 ANQGSEA. V was pared by 4 bases and J by 9 bases, with 13 bases between. CDR3 sequence reads: CSVVEGKGEQFF. DNA for the CDR3: TGCAGCGTTGTAGAGGGAAAGGGTGAGCAGTTCTTC.

A few counts support this clone. This rearrangement joins TRBV27 to TRBJ2-7; TRBD1 aligns across 9 bases. CDR3 length: 13 residues. J gave up 10 bases and V 3 bases, and 7 bases lay outside the gene matches. The germline gives CDR1 MNHEY, CDR2 SMNVEV (reference sequence). The chain's CDR3 is CASSFGGQGNQYF. CDR3 in DNA: TGTGCCAGCAGTTTCGGGGGACAGGGAAACCAGTACTTC.

The chain uses TRBV6-5 and TRBJ1-5, with D tentatively TRBD1 (5 bases). Between the trimmed V and J ends, which lost 7 bases and 7 bases, there was a span of 20 bases. CDR1 and CDR2 (germline): MNHEY, SVGAGI. The CDR3 consists of 15 residues. The CDR3 DNA reads TGTGCCAGCACCAGAGGGTGGGACTACGGGCAGCCCCAGCATTTT. Its protein product is CASTRGWDYGQPQHF.

The gene calls are TRBV18 and TRBJ1-1; the D gene is possibly TRBD1 (6 bases). V dropped 5 bases and J dropped 3 bases, with 16 bases sitting between them. The CDR3 consists of 15 residues. In germline, CDR1 is KGHSH, CDR2 LQKENI. DNA for the CDR3: TGTGCCAGCTCATTTGGTTGGGGGGCCGACACTGAAGCTTTCTTT. This gives the protein CASSFGWGADTEAFF.

Worth noting for this clone: The same CDR3 can be traced to other DNA sequences in this sample. The chain employs TRBV11-2 and TRBJ1-2, with 7 bases matching TRBD1. V lost 5 bases to trimming and J lost 4 bases; unmatched junction nucleotides: 7. CDR1 and CDR2 from the germline V gene are SGHAT and FQNNGV. The CDR3 length is 14 residues. CDR3 nucleotide sequence: TGTGCCAGCAGCCAGAACAGGGGTGGCTATGGCTACACCTTC. The encoded protein is CASSQNRGGYGYTF.

The V gene is TRBV6-5, the J gene TRBJ2-7, with a tentative D call TRBD1 (6 bases). In germline, CDR1 is MNHEY, CDR2 SVGAGI. V gave up 0 bases and J gave up 0 bases, with 9 bases separating them. CDR3 length equals 15 residues. The CDR3 here is CASSYSGTSSYEQYF. The CDR3 coding sequence is TGTGCCAGCAGTTACTCTGGGACATCCTCCTACGAGCAGTACTTC.

This clone was detected only once. This sequence joins TRBV4-1 and TRBJ2-5, with 10 bases aligning to TRBD2. The DNA end lines up better with TRBJ2-7; the J call may be wrong. From germline, CDR1 is MGHRA and CDR2 YSYEKL. The CDR3 is 16 residues long. The CDR3, as DNA: TGCGCCAGCAGCCAACATAAGACTAGCGGGTTCTACGAGCAGTACTTC. This translates into CASSQHKTSGFYEQYF.

This clone was picked up one time. The genes are TRBV9 and TRBJ2-7, with 8 bases lining up with TRBD2. Germline V lookup: CDR1 SGDLS, CDR2 YYNGEE. This CDR3 contains 15 residues. The J segment lost 4 bases and the V segment lost 0 bases, leaving 6 bases of the junction unmatched. The CDR3 here is CASSVESGGGYEQYF. The CDR3 DNA follows: TGTGCCAGCAGCGTAGAGAGCGGGGGAGGGTACGAGCAGTACTTC.

This clone has a single count. The rearrangement links TRBV6-5 to TRBJ2-3; 7 bases match TRBD1. CDR1 MNHEY and CDR2 SVGAGI come from the germline V gene. Losses at the gene ends were 6 bases for V and 2 bases for J; bases not matched to a gene: 8. The CDR3 has 15 amino acids. CDR3 residues: CASSLRDSPTDTQYF. The CDR3 DNA reads as TGTGCCAGCAGCCTCCGGGACAGCCCCACAGATACGCAGTATTTT.

The chain joins TRBV5-1 to TRBJ2-7; 12 nucleotides line up with TRBD2. Trimming cost V 0 bases and J 1 base; bases outside gene matches: 5. The length of the CDR3 is 17 residues. The germline V gene has CDR1 SGHRS and CDR2 YFSETQ. The DNA of the CDR3 is TGCGCCAGCAGCTTGGGCTACCTAGCGGGAGGGTCCTACGAGCAGTACTTC. Translated: CASSLGYLAGGSYEQYF.

The chain combines TRBV18 with TRBJ2-2; the D gene is possibly TRBD1 (7 bases). This CDR3 contains 17 residues. V was pared by 6 bases and J by 5 bases, with 22 bases between. Germline-derived CDR1 and CDR2 are KGHSH and LQKENI. CDR3 residues: CASSPGGRDSRTGELFF. The CDR3 nucleotides are TGTGCCAGCTCTCCCGGGGGCCGGGACAGCCGGACCGGGGAGCTGTTTTTT.

The chain recombines TRBV7-9 with TRBJ2-7, with D perhaps given as TRBD1 or TRBD2 (5 bases each). V was cut by 5 bases and J by 5 bases, with 16 bases left in between. Per the germline V gene, CDR1 is SEHNR and CDR2 is FQNEAQ (reference sequence). This CDR3 contains 14 residues. The CDR3 bases are TGTGCCAGCAGCCAAAAGGCGGTGGGGGACGAGCAGTACTTC. Amino acid sequence: CASSQKAVGDEQYF.

The genes are TRBV4-3 and TRBJ2-1; D is perhaps TRBD1 (6 bases). Trimming stripped 0 bases from V and 9 bases from J, with 6 bases between. From germline, CDR1 is LGHNA and CDR2 YSLEER. The CDR3 is made up of 12 amino acids. The CDR3 spells CASSQDRGEQFF. The CDR3 nucleotides read TGCGCCAGCAGCCAAGACAGGGGTGAGCAGTTCTTC.

V and J are TRBV11-2 and TRBJ1-4; 7 bases are a match to TRBD1. Trimming removed 4 bases from V and 7 bases from J; junction bases left unmatched: 9. This CDR3 has 15 residues. Germline-derived CDR1 and CDR2 are SGHAT and FQNNGV. The CDR3 sequence: CASSSLGGGGEKLFF. The DNA for the CDR3 is TGTGCCAGCAGCTCTTTGGGAGGGGGCGGTGAAAAACTGTTTTTT.